A single sample is the source of the 29 T cell receptor beta chains below, sequenced in a study of T cell repertoires in cytomegalovirus infection. TCRdb analysed the reads with MiXCR anew, one entry per CDR3 protein. The table has roughly 730,000 distinct CDR3 sequences, around 35% seen once. Antigen specificity for these receptors is unknown. The material sequenced was cultured PBMCs, taken from culture after CMV antigen stimulation. The receptors come from a human donor in good health (CMV status not recorded). Some clones in this sample may be carry-over from other donors' samples.

The chain carries TRBV24-1 and TRBJ2-3; 9 nucleotides agree with TRBD2. Germline CDR1 reads KGHDR; CDR2 reads SFDVKD. V gave up 6 bases and J gave up 1 base; unmatched junction bases: 4. This CDR3 contains 15 residues. DNA of the CDR3: TGTGCCACCAGTCGAGCGGGGGGTGGCACAGATACGCAGTATTTT. Translating gives CATSRAGGGTDTQYF.

This clonotype was observed a handful of times. V usage is TRBV7-2 and J usage is TRBJ2-7; D may be TRBD1 (6 bases). The ends were cut back, 5 bases at V and 11 bases at J, with 19 bases in the middle. The germline V gene encodes CDR1 SGHTA and CDR2 FQGNSA. The CDR3 is 13 residues long. For the CDR3, the DNA is TGTGCCAGCAGCCCCACAGGGCGGCCCGCCAAGTACTTC. Protein sequence: CASSPTGRPAKYF.

The chain is built from TRBV12-3 or TRBV12-4 and TRBJ2-1; D is uncertain. The CDR3 is made up of 13 amino acids. Trimming removed 6 bases at V and 10 bases at J, with 16 bases between. The CDR3 nucleotides read TGTGCCAGCAGCGTAATGGCTAATGGGGAGCAGTTCTTC. Its protein product is CASSVMANGEQFF.

Only a few counts were recorded for this clonotype. This chain uses TRBV7-9 with TRBJ2-3; 9 bases align to TRBD2. The junction had 5 bases not matched to a gene; V was cut back by 1 base and J by 0 bases. There are 17 residues in the CDR3. Germline V gene sequence: CDR1 SEHNR, CDR2 FQNEAQ (reference sequence). The CDR3 reads CASSLGQRGASTDTQYF. In DNA, the CDR3 is TGTGCCAGCAGCTTAGGCCAGCGGGGGGCTAGCACAGATACGCAGTATTTT. Looking up the rest from reference TRBV7-9 and TRBJ2-3 gives the full variable domain: DTGVSQNPRHKITKRGQNVTFRCDPISEHNRLYWYRQTLGQGPEFLTYFQNEAQLEKSRLLSDRFSAERPKGSFSTLEIQRTEQGDSAMYLCASSLGQRGASTDTQYFGPGTRLTVL.

The CDR3 loop reads CASSFRAVNRYEQYF. Written as DNA, the CDR3 is TGTGCCAGCAGCTTCCGGGCCGTGAACCGCTACGAGCAGTACTTC. The genes are TRBV7-2 and TRBJ2-7; D not resolved. V gave up 3 bases and J gave up 3 bases, with 15 bases separating them. CDR1 and CDR2 from the germline V gene are SGHTA and FQGNSA. The CDR3 runs to 15 residues.

The chain couples TRBV20-1 to TRBJ1-5, with TRBD1 identical over 8 bases. The CDR3 is made up of 15 amino acids. The V and J ends lost 5 bases and 2 bases, in that order; junction bases with no gene match: 8. Germline V gene sequence: CDR1 DFQATT, CDR2 SNEGSKA (reference sequence). CDR3 nucleotide sequence: TGCAGTGCTTCCTCCAGGGGGCTCGGCAATCAGCCCCAGCATTTT. Translated: CSASSRGLGNQPQHF.

Many counts were recorded for this clonotype. The chain combines TRBV20-1 with TRBJ2-5; 8 nucleotides agree with TRBD2. Germline V lookup: CDR1 DFQATT, CDR2 SNEGSKA (reference sequence). The CDR3 has 15 amino acids. V lost 0 bases, J lost 2 bases, and 5 bases stayed unmatched. The CDR3 DNA is TGCAGTGCTAGAGATCTTCGGGGGGGTCAAGAGACCCAGTACTTC. Protein: CSARDLRGGQETQYF.

At least ten counts were recorded for this clonotype. J is TRBJ1-5 and V is TRBV12-3 or TRBV12-4, with D possibly TRBD1 on 5 matching bases. V was clipped by 7 bases and J by 2 bases, with 9 bases between them. The CDR3 contains 13 residues. The chain's CDR3 is CASTRGGNQPQHF. CDR3 DNA: TGTGCCAGCACCCGGGGGGGCAATCAGCCCCAGCATTTT.

This clonotype was counted a few times. This rearrangement joins TRBV7-9 to TRBJ2-5, with 8 positions matching TRBD2. CDR3 length: 15 amino acids. With V trimmed by 5 bases and J by 7 bases, 12 bases remained unmatched. CDR1 is SEHNR, CDR2 FQNEAQ, per germline (reference sequence). DNA of the CDR3: TGTGCCAGCAGCCCACTGGCGGGGGGTACAGGGACCCAGTACTTC. It specifies CASSPLAGGTGTQYF. The whole variable domain, remainder taken from reference TRBV7-9 and TRBJ2-5, is DTGVSQNPRHKITKRGQNVTFRCDPISEHNRLYWYRQTLGQGPEFLTYFQNEAQLEKSRLLSDRFSAERPKGSFSTLEIQRTEQGDSAMYLCASSPLAGGTGTQYFGPGTRLLVL.

This clonotype turned up a few times. The rearrangement joins TRBV19 to TRBJ1-2, with 10 bases lining up with TRBD1. This CDR3 has 14 residues. The germline V gene encodes CDR1 LNHDA and CDR2 SQIVND (reference sequence). V was pared by 5 bases and J by 7 bases, with 7 bases of the junction left unmatched. The CDR3, as DNA: TGTGCCAGTAGTCCCAGACAGGGGGCTGGTGGCTACACCTTC. Translated: CASSPRQGAGGYTF.

This clonotype was seen a few times. V gene TRBV7-2 combines with J gene TRBJ2-2; no reliable D call. Germline V gene sequence: CDR1 SGHTA, CDR2 FQGNSA. The V end lost 2 bases, the J end lost 3 bases, and 7 bases lay between the germline ends. The CDR3 has 14 residues. CDR3 DNA sequence: TGTGCCAGCAGCTTAAGGCCTTACACCGGGGAGCTGTTTTTT. Protein: CASSLRPYTGELFF.

This chain connects TRBV5-1 to TRBJ2-3; D might be TRBD1 (6 bases). The CDR3 has 16 amino acids. Trimming took off 4 bases at V and 3 bases at J, with 18 bases between the two ends. Germline CDR1 is SGHRS and CDR2 is YFSETQ. The CDR3 loop is CASSELGRGQTDTQYF. DNA for the CDR3: TGCGCCAGCAGCGAGCTAGGCAGGGGCCAAACAGATACGCAGTATTTT.

This clonotype has more than one count but fewer than ten. The rearrangement joins TRBV28 to TRBJ1-5; D is undetermined. Trimming pared 7 bases from V and 0 bases from J, leaving 19 bases between. Germline V gives CDR1 MDHEN, CDR2 SYDVKM. This CDR3 has 17 amino acids. The CDR3 coding sequence is TGTGCCAGCACCCTTTTAACCCCCCAATATAGCAATCAGCCCCAGCATTTT. This codes for CASTLLTPQYSNQPQHF. The complete variable domain, with remaining parts taken from reference TRBV28 and TRBJ1-5, reads DVKVTQSSRYLVKRTGEKVFLECVQDMDHENMFWYRQDPGLGLRLIYFSYDVKMKEKGDIPEGYSVSREKKERFSLILESASTNQTSMYLCASTLLTPQYSNQPQHFGDGTRLSIL.

This clonotype occurred once. The V and J genes are TRBV6-6 and TRBJ2-5, with D perhaps assigned TRBD1 or TRBD2 (5 bases each). This CDR3 contains 15 residues. In germline, CDR1 is MNHNY, CDR2 SVGAGI (reference sequence). The V gene lost 6 bases and the J gene lost 5 bases, with 19 bases spanning the gap. The CDR3 here is CASSPRDHARETQYF. The CDR3 bases are TGTGCCAGCAGCCCACGGGACCATGCGCGGGAGACCCAGTACTTC.

The chain recombines TRBV18 with TRBJ2-1, with D unresolved. V was trimmed by 5 bases and J by 5 bases, leaving 13 bases between them. The germline V gene encodes CDR1 KGHSH and CDR2 LQKENI. The length of the CDR3 is 14 residues. The CDR3 nucleotides are TGTGCCAGCTCAGAAGGAGAAACACACAATGAGCAGTTCTTC. Residues: CASSEGETHNEQFF.

This clonotype appeared a few times. This chain uses TRBV7-2 with TRBJ2-7; 10 bases agree with TRBD2. Germline-derived CDR1 and CDR2 are SGHTA and FQGNSA. The trim removed 1 base at V and 6 bases at J, leaving 3 bases unmatched. This CDR3 comprises 14 residues. CDR3 bases: TGTGCCAGCAGCTTAGGAGCGGGGGGGCGCGAGCAGTACTTC. Protein product: CASSLGAGGREQYF.

For the CDR3, the DNA is TGTGCCAGCAGCCCAGCAGGGGTAGCTGGAAACACCATATATTTT. Protein sequence: CASSPAGVAGNTIYF. This sequence joins TRBV7-6 and TRBJ1-3, with D possibly TRBD1 on 6 matching bases. The V gene lost 5 bases and the J gene lost 2 bases, with 13 bases spanning the gap. Per the germline V gene, CDR1 is SGHVS and CDR2 is FNYEAQ. The CDR3 is 15 residues long. Variable domain in full (rest from reference TRBV7-6 and TRBJ1-3): GAGVSQSPRYKVTKRGQDVALRCDPISGHVSLYWYRQALGQGPEFLTYFNYEAQQDKSGLPNDRFSAERPEGSISTLTIQRTEQRDSAMYRCASSPAGVAGNTIYFGEGSWLTVV.

Ten or more counts support this clonotype. The CDR3 sequence is CASSSQGARQPQHF. CDR3 sequence (DNA): TGTGCCAGCAGCTCACAGGGGGCCCGTCAGCCCCAGCATTTT. The chain carries TRBV7-2 and TRBJ1-5; 9 nucleotides match TRBD1. Germline assignment: CDR1 SGHTA and CDR2 FQGNSA. The CDR3 spans 14 residues. The trim removed 4 bases at V and 6 bases at J, leaving 4 bases unmatched.

Only a few counts were recorded for this clonotype. This chain connects TRBV19 to TRBJ2-3; TRBD1 or TRBD2 may be the D gene (5 bases each). The CDR3 is 16 residues long. CDR1 is LNHDA, CDR2 SQIVND, per germline (reference sequence). V was cut by 4 bases and J by 2 bases, with 16 bases left in between. CDR3 amino acids: CASSRRGRQNTDTQYF. In nucleotides, the CDR3 is TGTGCCAGTAGTAGACGGGGCCGGCAAAACACAGATACGCAGTATTTT.

The table lists this clonotype with many counts. The V and J genes are TRBV7-2 and TRBJ1-2; 9 nucleotides match TRBD1. Trimming at V came to 7 bases and at J to 8 bases, leaving 5 bases not matched to a gene. The germline gives CDR1 SGHTA, CDR2 FQGNSA. This CDR3 comprises 12 residues. CDR3: CASNRGLGGYTF. Written as DNA, the CDR3 is TGTGCCAGCAACAGGGGGCTGGGGGGCTACACCTTC.

This clonotype was seen only a few times. CDR3 in DNA: TGCAGTGCTAGGGGTGTGGGGGGGGTGGAGACCCAGTACTTC. This translates into CSARGVGGVETQYF. V is TRBV20-1 and J is TRBJ2-5, with TRBD2 matching 7 bases. Germline V gives CDR1 DFQATT, CDR2 SNEGSKA (reference sequence). The trim removed 3 bases at V and 5 bases at J, leaving 9 bases unmatched. The CDR3 consists of 14 residues.

CDR3 DNA: TGTGCCAGCTCACGGGATTTCAGTTCACCCCTCCACTTT. This sequence encodes CASSRDFSSPLHF. The rearrangement joins TRBV18 to TRBJ1-6; no definite D call. Germline loops: CDR1 KGHSH, CDR2 LQKENI. Trimming removed 4 bases from V and 9 bases from J, with 10 bases in between. The CDR3 has 13 residues.

The genes are TRBV2 and TRBJ1-3, with D uncertain. CDR3 length equals 14 residues. Germline values: CDR1 SNHLY, CDR2 FYNNEI. Trimming stripped 5 bases from V and 0 bases from J, with 8 bases between. The CDR3 here is CASSSEVSGNTIYF. The CDR3 bases are TGTGCCAGCAGTTCCGAGGTCTCTGGAAACACCATATATTTT.

This clonotype was recorded only once. This chain links TRBV7-9 with TRBJ2-7; 9 bases are shared with TRBD1. In germline, CDR1 is SEHNR, CDR2 FQNEAQ (reference sequence). This CDR3 comprises 14 residues. Trimming took 4 bases from V and 5 from J; bases not matched to a gene: 6. The CDR3 nucleotides are TGTGCCAGCAGCTACCGGACAGGGGTGAACGAGCAGTACTTC. Translating it yields CASSYRTGVNEQYF.

V gene TRBV5-4 combines with J gene TRBJ2-1; D perhaps matches TRBD2 (6 bases). CDR1 SGHNT and CDR2 YYREEE come from the germline V gene (reference sequence). Trimming pared 9 bases from V and 3 bases from J, leaving 13 bases between. The CDR3 runs 13 residues. The CDR3 sequence: CATSGEDYNEQFF. DNA of the CDR3: TGTGCCACCTCTGGGGAGGACTACAATGAGCAGTTCTTC.

The V gene is TRBV7-2, the J gene TRBJ2-3, with a possible D match to TRBD2 (5 bases). Germline lookup yields CDR1 SGHTA and CDR2 FQGNSA. The V end was cut by 2 bases, the J end by 4 bases, with 7 bases between. CDR3 length: 13 residues. Here the CDR3 reads CASSLMRADTQYF. CDR3 coding DNA: TGTGCCAGCAGCTTAATGAGGGCAGATACGCAGTATTTT.

V gene TRBV4-1 combines with J gene TRBJ2-3; 9 nucleotides line up with TRBD2. With V trimmed by 4 bases and J by 5 bases, 10 bases remained unmatched. The germline V gene encodes CDR1 MGHRA and CDR2 YSYEKL. There are 16 residues in the CDR3. The chain's CDR3 is CASSPRVAGVGDTQYF. The DNA of the CDR3 is TGCGCCAGCAGCCCCAGAGTAGCGGGAGTCGGAGATACGCAGTATTTT.

CDR3 loop: CASSSATKTGAFYEQYF. Here the CDR3 DNA reads TGTGCCAGTAGTTCTGCTACTAAGACAGGGGCTTTCTACGAGCAGTACTTC. The rearrangement uses TRBV19 and TRBJ2-7; TRBD1 matches at 8 bases. V lost 5 bases to trimming and J lost 3 bases; unmatched junction nucleotides: 15. The CDR3 spans 17 residues. The V gene's germline CDR1 is LNHDA and CDR2 SQIVND (reference sequence).

The chain combines TRBV7-2 with TRBJ2-7, with 8 bases aligning to TRBD2. This CDR3 is built from 12 residues. From germline, CDR1 is SGHTA and CDR2 FQGNSA. J gave up 6 bases and V 3 bases, and 1 base lay outside the gene matches. The CDR3 loop reads CASSFLAGEQYF. The CDR3 DNA reads as TGTGCCAGCAGCTTTCTAGCGGGCGAGCAGTACTTC.